This T cell receptor (beta chain) was captured by sequencing in a study of T cell responses to AZD1222 COVID-19 vaccine. The CDR3 consists of 15 residues. Germline CDR1 is SGHNT and CDR2 is YYREEE (reference sequence). V shed 4 bases and J 1 base; nucleotides not matched to a gene: 5. Sequencing was performed with immunoSEQ multiplex PCR; in TCRdb, only in-frame clones are kept and a portion is missing. The table lists approximately 140,000 clones, roughly nine tenths of them singletons, with 1.5% to 2% in the top ten. Sequences were derived from peripheral blood, sampled 28 days after the second AZD1222 dose. The chain joins TRBV5-4 to TRBJ2-1; 7 bases map to TRBD2. This receptor was taken from an adult who received the AZD1222 COVID-19 vaccine. The CDR3 DNA sequence: TGTGCCAGCAGCCCGCGGGGGAAGTCCTACAATGAGCAGTTCTTC. This codes for CASSPRGKSYNEQFF.